The clone carrying this T cell receptor (beta chain) was detected a few times. The antigen remains undetermined. The CDR3 runs to 14 residues. Trimming took off 6 bases at V and 4 bases at J, with 14 bases between the two ends. Germline lookup yields CDR1 SGHTA and CDR2 FQGTGA. The data belong to a study of T cell repertoires in cytomegalovirus infection. For the study at large: Both a matching HLA type and CMV infection were indicated by public TCR beta signatures. Findings and caveats of the study: CMV-specific TCR beta clonotypes restricted by HLA-C dominated the ex vivo response.

TCRdb re-called the reads with MiXCR, one entry per CDR3 protein. Among roughly 920,000 distinct CDR3 sequences listed, around 31% were seen once. The V gene is TRBV7-3, the J gene TRBJ2-3, with D possibly matching TRBD2 (7 bases). Sequencing used cultured CD8+ T cells from PBMCs, obtained from culture after CMV antigen stimulation. This receptor was obtained from a human donor in good health (CMV status not recorded). Some clones in this sample may be carry-over from other donors' samples. This chain's CDR3 is CASSSEGGADTQYF. The CDR3 DNA is TGTGCCAGCAGTTCCGAGGGGGGGGCAGATACGCAGTATTTT.